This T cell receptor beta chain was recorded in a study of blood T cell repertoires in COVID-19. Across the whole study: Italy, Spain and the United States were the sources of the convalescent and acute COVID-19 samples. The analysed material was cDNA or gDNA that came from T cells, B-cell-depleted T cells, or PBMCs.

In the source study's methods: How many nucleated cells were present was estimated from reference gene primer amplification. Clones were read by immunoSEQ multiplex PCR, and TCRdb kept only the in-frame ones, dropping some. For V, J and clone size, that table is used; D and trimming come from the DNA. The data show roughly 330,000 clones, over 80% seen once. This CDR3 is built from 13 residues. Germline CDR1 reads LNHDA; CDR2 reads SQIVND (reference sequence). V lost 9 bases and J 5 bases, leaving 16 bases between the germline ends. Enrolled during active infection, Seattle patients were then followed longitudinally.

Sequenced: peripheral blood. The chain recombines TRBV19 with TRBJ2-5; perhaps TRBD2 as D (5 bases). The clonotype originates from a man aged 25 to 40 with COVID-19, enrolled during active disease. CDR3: CASRGTNWETQYF. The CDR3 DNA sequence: TGTGCCAGCCGGGGAACTAACTGGGAGACCCAGTACTTC.